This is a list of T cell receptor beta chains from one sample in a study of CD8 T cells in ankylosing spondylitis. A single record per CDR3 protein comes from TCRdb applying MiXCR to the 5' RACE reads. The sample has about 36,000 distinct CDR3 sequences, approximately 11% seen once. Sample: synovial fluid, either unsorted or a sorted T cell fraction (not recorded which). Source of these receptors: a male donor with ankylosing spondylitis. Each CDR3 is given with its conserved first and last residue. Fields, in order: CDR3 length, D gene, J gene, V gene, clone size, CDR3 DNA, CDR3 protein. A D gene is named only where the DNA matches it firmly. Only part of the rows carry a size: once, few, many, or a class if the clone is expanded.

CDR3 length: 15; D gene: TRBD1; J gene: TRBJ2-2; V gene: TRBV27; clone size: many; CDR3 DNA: TGTGCCAGCAACCCGGACAGGGAAAGGATCGGGGAGCTGTTTTTT; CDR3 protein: CASNPDRERIGELFF
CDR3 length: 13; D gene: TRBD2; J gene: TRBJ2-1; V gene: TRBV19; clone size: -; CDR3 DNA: TGTGCCACCGGGACTAGCGGGAGCGATGAGCAGTTCTTC; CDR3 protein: CATGTSGSDEQFF
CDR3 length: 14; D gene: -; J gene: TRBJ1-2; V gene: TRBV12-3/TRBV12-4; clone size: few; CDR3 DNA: TGTGCCAGCAGTCCAGACAGCGGGATTTATGGCTACACCTTC; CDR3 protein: CASSPDSGIYGYTF
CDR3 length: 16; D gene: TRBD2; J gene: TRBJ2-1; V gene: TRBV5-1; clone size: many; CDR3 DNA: TGCGCCAGCAGCTCCGGACTGGCGGGAGGCGACAATGAGCAGTTCTTC; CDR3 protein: CASSSGLAGGDNEQFF
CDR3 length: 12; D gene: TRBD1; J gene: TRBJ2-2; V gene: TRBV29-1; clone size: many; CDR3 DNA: TGCAGCGTACAGGGGGCGACCGGGGAGCTGTTTTTT; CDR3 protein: CSVQGATGELFF
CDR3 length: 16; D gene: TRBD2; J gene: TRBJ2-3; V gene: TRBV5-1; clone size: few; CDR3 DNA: TGCGCCAGCAGCTTGGCCCAACTAGCGGGTGCAGATACGCAGTATTTT; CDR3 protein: CASSLAQLAGADTQYF
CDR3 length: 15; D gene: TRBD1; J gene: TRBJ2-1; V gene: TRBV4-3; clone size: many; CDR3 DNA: TGCGCCAGCAGCCAGACCCCCGGGACAGGGCATGAGCAGTTCTTC; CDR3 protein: CASSQTPGTGHEQFF
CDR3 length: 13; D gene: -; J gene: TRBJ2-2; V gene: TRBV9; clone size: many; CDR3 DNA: TGTGCCAGCAGCGTCCAGGGACTCGGGGAGCTGTTTTTT; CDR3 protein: CASSVQGLGELFF
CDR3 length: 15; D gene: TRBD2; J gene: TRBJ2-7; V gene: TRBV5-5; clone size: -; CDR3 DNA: TGTGCCAGCAGCTTGCGTTGGGAGGGATCCTACGAGCAGTACTTC; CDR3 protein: CASSLRWEGSYEQYF
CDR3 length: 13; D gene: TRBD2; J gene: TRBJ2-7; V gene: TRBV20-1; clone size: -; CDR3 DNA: TGCAGTGCAGCTAGCGGGACCCTTTCGGGGCAGTACTTC; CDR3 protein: CSAASGTLSGQYF
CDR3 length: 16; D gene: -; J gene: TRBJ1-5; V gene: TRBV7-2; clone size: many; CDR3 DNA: TGTGCCAGCAGCTCCTGGGGGGGGGAGCTCAATCAGCCCCAGCATTTT; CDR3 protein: CASSSWGGELNQPQHF